The 18 T cell receptor beta chains in this list originate from one sample, sequenced in a study of T cell repertoires in cytomegalovirus infection. Each CDR3 protein is one row after TCRdb ran MiXCR on the reads. The table shows 450,000 to 600,000 distinct CDR3 sequences, with roughly 34% occurring only once. These TCRs' antigens remain unknown. The starting material was cultured PBMCs, obtained from culture after CMV antigen stimulation. These TCRs come from a human donor in good health (CMV status not recorded). Some clones in this sample may be carry-over from other donors' samples.

The CDR3 DNA reads as TGTGCCAGCAGCTTCCGAGTGGGTTTAAGGACTAGCGGATACACCGGGGAGCTGTTTTTT. It translates to CASSFRVGLRTSGYTGELFF. The chain uses TRBV12-3 or TRBV12-4 and TRBJ2-2; 10 bases fit TRBD2. After removal of 6 bases from V and 3 bases from J, the junction contained 19 bases not matched to a gene. This CDR3 has 20 amino acids.

The table lists this clonotype with a few counts. This chain connects TRBV12-3 or TRBV12-4 to TRBJ2-1, with 10 positions matching TRBD1. The CDR3 has 15 residues. Trimming took 2 bases from V and 4 from J; bases not matched to a gene: 2. The DNA for the CDR3 is TGTGCCAGCAGTTTATGGACAGGGGGTTACAATGAGCAGTTCTTC. Encoded protein: CASSLWTGGYNEQFF.

This clonotype was detected only a few times. V usage is TRBV7-2 and J usage is TRBJ2-2; possibly TRBD2 for D (5 bases). V gave up 4 bases and J gave up 4 bases, with 13 bases separating them. The germline V gene encodes CDR1 SGHTA and CDR2 FQGNSA. The CDR3 contains 15 residues. CDR3 in amino acids: CASSSISRGTGELFF. The CDR3 coding sequence is TGTGCCAGCAGCTCCATCAGCCGGGGCACCGGGGAGCTGTTTTTT.

This clonotype was observed a few times. CDR3 loop: CASNERISYNEQFF. Here the CDR3 DNA reads TGTGCCAGCAACGAGCGGATCTCCTACAATGAGCAGTTCTTC. The chain links TRBV6-1 to TRBJ2-1; a possible D gene is TRBD2 (5 bases). Germline-derived CDR1 and CDR2 are MNHNS and SASEGT. Trimming removed 7 bases from V and 0 bases from J, with 10 bases in between. The CDR3 covers 14 residues.

This clonotype has at least ten counts. The rearrangement joins TRBV7-2 to TRBJ1-6; D uncertain. CDR1 SGHTA and CDR2 FQGNSA come from the germline V gene. With 3 bases removed from V and 7 bases from J, the gap between germline ends came to 10 bases. The CDR3 is 14 amino acids. In nucleotides, the CDR3 is TGTGCCAGCAGCTTTGGCAGTGAGAATTCACCCCTCCACTTT. It translates to CASSFGSENSPLHF.

The chain recombines TRBV27 with TRBJ2-5; D gene unclear. Per the germline V gene, CDR1 is MNHEY and CDR2 is SMNVEV (reference sequence). The CDR3 runs 13 residues. V lost 2 bases, J lost 4 bases, and 8 bases lay in between. CDR3 coding DNA: TGTGCCAGCAGTTTAAGTCAGAGAGAGACCCAGTACTTC. Amino acids: CASSLSQRETQYF.

V is TRBV29-1 and J is TRBJ1-1; D not resolved. Germline assignment: CDR1 SQVTM and CDR2 ANQGSEA. Trimming shortened V by 6 bases and J by 3 bases, and 8 bases separated the two germline ends. The CDR3 runs 11 residues. The CDR3 here is CSVNRDTEAFF. The DNA for the CDR3 is TGCAGCGTCAACCGGGACACTGAAGCTTTCTTT.

The V gene is TRBV19, the J gene TRBJ2-5; 9 bases are shared with TRBD1. V shed 5 bases, J shed 4 bases, and the junction held 5 bases outside the gene matches. This CDR3 comprises 14 residues. Looked up from germline, CDR1 is LNHDA and CDR2 is SQIVND (reference sequence). DNA of the CDR3: TGTGCCAGTAGTTTCCAGACAGGGGGAGAGACCCAGTACTTC. It encodes CASSFQTGGETQYF.

V usage is TRBV7-2 and J usage is TRBJ2-1, with unresolved D. The CDR3 is 13 residues long. V was shortened by 0 bases and J by 5 bases, with 5 bases between the two germline ends. The V gene's germline CDR1 is SGHTA and CDR2 FQGNSA. Written as DNA, the CDR3 is TGTGCCAGCAGCTTAGCGTCTAACAATGAGCAGTTCTTC. Encoded protein: CASSLASNNEQFF.

This rearrangement joins TRBV20-1 to TRBJ2-7, with D possibly TRBD1 on 5 matching bases. Germline CDR1 and CDR2: DFQATT and SNEGSKA (reference sequence). The ends were cut back, 5 bases at V and 5 bases at J, with 16 bases in the middle. The CDR3 is made up of 13 amino acids. For the CDR3, the DNA is TGCAGTGCTCCTCCCAGGGTTCGGGACGAGCAGTACTTC. Translated, it gives CSAPPRVRDEQYF.

CDR3 loop: CASSLQAGNQETQYF. CDR3 DNA sequence: TGTGCCAGCAGCTTACAAGCGGGAAACCAAGAGACCCAGTACTTC. The chain combines TRBV7-3 with TRBJ2-5; TRBD2 matches 7 bases. Looked up from germline, CDR1 is SGHTA and CDR2 is FQGTGA. There are 15 residues in the CDR3. With 2 bases clipped from V and 0 bases from J, the junction kept 3 bases outside the gene matches.

A note on this clonotype: Just one base apart from a much larger clone, this may be a read error. The chain links TRBV7-2 to TRBJ2-7; a weak D match, TRBD1 (6 bases). V lost 1 base and J 9 bases, leaving 10 bases between the germline ends. The germline gives CDR1 SGHTA, CDR2 FQGNSA. The length of the CDR3 is 12 residues. For the CDR3, the DNA is TGTGCCAGCAGCTTAGTTCAGGACAGGCAGTACTTC. It encodes CASSLVQDRQYF. Full variable domain (remainder filled in from reference TRBV7-2 and TRBJ2-7): GAGVSQSPSNKVTEKGKDVELRCDPISGHTALYWYRQSLGQGLEFLIYFQGNSAPDKSGLPSDRFSAERTGGSVSTLTIQRTQQEDSAVYLCASSLVQDRQYFGPGTRLTVT.

This chain joins TRBV28 and TRBJ1-2, with a possible D match to TRBD1 (5 bases). CDR3 length: 15 amino acids. From germline, CDR1 is MDHEN and CDR2 SYDVKM. Trimming pared 6 bases from V and 3 bases from J, leaving 17 bases between. CDR3 protein: CASSRNKAGDYGYTF. In DNA, the CDR3 is TGTGCCAGCAGCAGGAACAAGGCGGGGGACTATGGCTACACCTTC.

Only a few counts were recorded for this clonotype. The gene calls are TRBV20-1 and TRBJ2-1; 9 positions agree with TRBD2. CDR3 length: 16 residues. The germline V gene has CDR1 DFQATT and CDR2 SNEGSKA (reference sequence). The junction had 17 bases not matched to a gene; V was cut back by 6 bases and J by 8 bases. The CDR3: CSAPAALAGSLHEQFF. CDR3 sequence (DNA): TGCAGTGCCCCGGCGGCTCTAGCGGGATCTCTCCATGAGCAGTTCTTC.

The chain is built from TRBV19 and TRBJ1-2; TRBD1 matches 9 bases. Germline CDR1 reads LNHDA; CDR2 reads SQIVND (reference sequence). This CDR3 region has 12 residues. Unmatched junction bases numbered 4, after V lost 7 bases and J lost 7 bases. CDR3 DNA: TGTGCCAGTACCCGGGACAGGGTTGGCTACACCTTC. Translating it yields CASTRDRVGYTF. Complete variable domain (other parts from reference TRBV19 and TRBJ1-2): DGGITQSPKYLFRKEGQNVTLSCEQNLNHDAMYWYRQDPGQGLRLIYYSQIVNDFQKGDIAEGYSVSREKKESFPLTVTSAQKNPTAFYLCASTRDRVGYTFGSGTRLTVV.

This clonotype was seen at least ten times. V gene TRBV7-2 combines with J gene TRBJ2-4; 7 nucleotides align to TRBD2. CDR1 SGHTA and CDR2 FQGNSA come from the germline V gene. V dropped 5 bases and J dropped 8; count of bases not matched to a gene: 9. This CDR3 spans 14 amino acids. The CDR3 DNA follows: TGTGCCAGCAGCAACCGGGGTCGGGGGGACATTCAGTACTTC. It yields the protein CASSNRGRGDIQYF.

V gene TRBV28 combines with J gene TRBJ1-2; TRBD1 aligns across 7 bases. Germline CDR1 MDHEN, CDR2 SYDVKM. V lost 7 bases to trimming and J lost 4 bases; unmatched junction nucleotides: 9. The CDR3 loop spans 14 amino acids. The CDR3 spells CASTLGRTGYGYTF. Written as DNA, the CDR3 is TGTGCCAGCACACTCGGGAGGACAGGCTATGGCTACACCTTC.

The table lists this clonotype with many counts. The CDR3 reads CATSDLSSSGRIDEQFF. CDR3 sequence (DNA): TGTGCCACCAGTGATTTGTCCTCTAGCGGGAGAATTGATGAGCAGTTCTTC. The chain uses TRBV24-1 and TRBJ2-1, with TRBD2 matching 10 bases. The CDR3 has 17 residues. Trimming took 0 bases from V and 8 from J; bases not matched to a gene: 9. Germline V gene sequence: CDR1 KGHDR, CDR2 SFDVKD.